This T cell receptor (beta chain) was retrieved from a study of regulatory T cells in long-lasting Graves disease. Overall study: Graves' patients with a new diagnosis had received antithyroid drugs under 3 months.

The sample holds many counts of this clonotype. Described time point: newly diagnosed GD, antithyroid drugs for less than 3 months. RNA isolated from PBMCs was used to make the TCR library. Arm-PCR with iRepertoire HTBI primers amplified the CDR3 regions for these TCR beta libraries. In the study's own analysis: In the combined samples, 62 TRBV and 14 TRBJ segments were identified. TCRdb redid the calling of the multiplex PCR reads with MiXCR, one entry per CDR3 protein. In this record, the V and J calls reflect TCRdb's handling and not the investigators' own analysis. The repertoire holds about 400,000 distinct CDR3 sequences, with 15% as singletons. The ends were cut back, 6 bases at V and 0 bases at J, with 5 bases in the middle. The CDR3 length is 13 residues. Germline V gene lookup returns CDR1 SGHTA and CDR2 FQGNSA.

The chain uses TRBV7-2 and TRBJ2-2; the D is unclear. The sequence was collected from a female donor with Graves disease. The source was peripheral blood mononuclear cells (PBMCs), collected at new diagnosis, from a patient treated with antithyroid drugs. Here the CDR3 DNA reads TGTGCCAGCAGTTCCGCGAACACCGGGGAGCTGTTTTTT. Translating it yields CASSSANTGELFF. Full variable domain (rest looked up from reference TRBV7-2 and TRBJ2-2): GAGVSQSPSNKVTEKGKDVELRCDPISGHTALYWYRQSLGQGLEFLIYFQGNSAPDKSGLPSDRFSAERTGGSVSTLTIQRTQQEDSAVYLCASSSANTGELFFGEGSRLTVL.